A single sample gave rise to the 32 T cell receptor beta chains below, sequenced in a study of response to subunit inactivated influenza vaccine. TCRdb ran MiXCR on the RT-PCR reads and lists one entry per CDR3 protein. The sample includes about half a million distinct CDR3 sequences, over 9.5% of them seen just once. The material sequenced was PBMCs from blood, taken 45 days after vaccination. Every receptor here comes from a man aged 45-65 years who received an inactivated influenza vaccine.

This clonotype was counted at least ten times. The chain recombines TRBV12-3 or TRBV12-4 with TRBJ2-2; no firm D call. The V end lost 3 bases, the J end lost 1 base, and 6 bases lay between the germline ends. The CDR3 is made up of 14 amino acids. The CDR3, as DNA: TGTGCCAGCAGTTTCTTGCTGAACACCGGGGAGCTGTTTTTT. It codes for CASSFLLNTGELFF.

J is TRBJ2-5 and V is TRBV20-1; 11 bases fit TRBD1. The CDR3 sequence is 14 residues long. Germline assignment: CDR1 DFQATT and CDR2 SNEGSKA (reference sequence). V lost 4 bases and J lost 5; bases outside the gene matches: 6. This chain's CDR3 is CSATGTGGLETQYF. CDR3 coding DNA: TGCAGTGCTACAGGGACAGGGGGTTTGGAGACCCAGTACTTC.

This clonotype was counted many times. This rearrangement joins TRBV5-1 to TRBJ2-5, with TRBD1 matching 8 bases. From germline, CDR1 is SGHRS and CDR2 YFSETQ. The CDR3 spans 15 residues. V lost 0 bases, J lost 5 bases, and 6 bases stayed unmatched. CDR3 DNA: TGCGCCAGCAGCTTGGGAGGCAGGGGGCTGGAGACCCAGTACTTC. It specifies CASSLGGRGLETQYF.

This clonotype was observed a handful of times. This chain uses TRBV28 with TRBJ2-3, with 16 bases that match TRBD2. The length of the CDR3 is 15 residues. Germline V lookup: CDR1 MDHEN, CDR2 SYDVKM. With 6 bases clipped from V and 5 bases from J, the junction kept 2 bases outside the gene matches. This CDR3 is CASRGLAGGLDTQYF. The CDR3 nucleotides read TGTGCCAGCAGGGGACTAGCGGGAGGGCTAGATACGCAGTATTTT.

This chain uses TRBV20-1 with TRBJ2-7; TRBD1 aligns across 7 bases. The V segment lost 2 bases and the J segment 3 bases; nucleotides outside the gene matches: 4. Germline V lookup: CDR1 DFQATT, CDR2 SNEGSKA (reference sequence). This CDR3 has 13 amino acids. The CDR3 bases are TGCAGTGCTAGAAGCAGGGGGATCTACGAGCAGTACTTC. Protein product: CSARSRGIYEQYF.

This clonotype has only a few counts. V is TRBV5-1 and J is TRBJ2-1, with D possibly TRBD2 on 6 matching bases. CDR1 is SGHRS, CDR2 YFSETQ, per germline. This CDR3 region has 14 residues. Trimming removed 3 bases at V and 8 bases at J, with 15 bases between. The CDR3 region is CASSYGGRSDEQFF. The CDR3 bases are TGCGCCAGCAGCTACGGGGGAAGGAGCGATGAGCAGTTCTTC.

This clonotype occurred a few times. The chain has TRBV7-3 and TRBJ2-6; 12 positions match TRBD1. The CDR3 runs to 18 residues. Germline V gives CDR1 SGHTA, CDR2 FQGTGA. With 3 bases clipped from V and 2 bases from J, the junction kept 5 bases outside the gene matches. CDR3 sequence reads: CASSFHRDRGPGANVLTF. The CDR3, as DNA: TGTGCCAGCAGCTTTCACCGGGACAGGGGGCCTGGGGCCAACGTCCTGACTTTC.

This clonotype was counted many times. The CDR3 sequence: CSADGPGNTIYF. The CDR3 DNA follows: TGCAGCGCCGACGGGCCCGGAAACACCATATATTTT. The chain has TRBV29-1 and TRBJ1-3; unclear D gene. Trimming left V 7 bases short and J 4 bases short, with 11 bases between. The V gene's germline CDR1 is SQVTM and CDR2 ANQGSEA. This CDR3 has 12 amino acids.

The chain links TRBV20-1 to TRBJ1-1; unclear D gene. Trimming cost V 1 base and J 4 bases, with 13 bases left between them. The germline V gene has CDR1 DFQATT and CDR2 SNEGSKA (reference sequence). This CDR3 has 14 amino acids. CDR3 amino acids: CSARGTLRGTEAFF. CDR3 DNA sequence: TGCAGTGCTAGAGGGACCCTCCGGGGCACTGAAGCTTTCTTT.

This clonotype was observed at least ten times. V usage is TRBV12-3 or TRBV12-4 and J usage is TRBJ1-5; D ambiguous. The CDR3 sequence is 14 residues long. Trimming removed 3 bases from V and 1 base from J, with 7 bases in between. This CDR3 is CASSLTVSNQPQHF. The CDR3, as DNA: TGTGCCAGCAGTTTGACGGTCAGCAATCAGCCCCAGCATTTT.

V gene TRBV27 combines with J gene TRBJ1-1; 8 bases agree with TRBD1. This CDR3 is 16 amino acids long. J lost 0 bases, V lost 6 bases, and 9 bases had no gene match. Germline-derived CDR1 and CDR2 are MNHEY and SMNVEV (reference sequence). The CDR3 protein is CASRPPTGVLNTEAFF. CDR3 nucleotides: TGTGCCAGCAGACCTCCGACAGGGGTGCTGAACACTGAAGCTTTCTTT.

The V call is TRBV5-5, the J call TRBJ1-1; TRBD1 aligns across 9 bases. This CDR3 contains 17 residues. V lost 3 bases to trimming and J lost 5 bases; unmatched junction nucleotides: 14. Looked up from germline, CDR1 is SGHKS and CDR2 is YYEKEE (reference sequence). CDR3 in amino acids: CASSYRTDRGRGTEAFF. CDR3 coding DNA: TGTGCCAGCAGCTACCGGACGGACAGGGGAAGAGGGACTGAAGCTTTCTTT.

This clonotype appeared a few times. This chain links TRBV7-2 with TRBJ2-1, with D perhaps being TRBD1 or TRBD2 (5 bases each). The CDR3 extends over 13 amino acids. Between the trimmed V and J ends, which lost 5 bases and 15 bases, there was a span of 20 bases. Germline assignment: CDR1 SGHTA and CDR2 FQGNSA. The CDR3 sequence: CASSTGTGRRPFF. As DNA, the CDR3 is TGTGCCAGCAGCACCGGGACGGGAAGGCGGCCGTTCTTC.

This clonotype was seen a few times. This chain joins TRBV4-2 and TRBJ1-1; D may be TRBD1 (6 bases). Germline-derived CDR1 and CDR2 are LGHNA and YNFKEQ. This CDR3 region has 15 residues. Trimming stripped 4 bases from V and 0 bases from J, with 12 bases between. The CDR3: CASSPRRGLNTEAFF. The CDR3 bases are TGTGCCAGCAGCCCCAGAAGGGGGTTGAACACTGAAGCTTTCTTT.

V usage is TRBV28 and J usage is TRBJ2-1, with 9 bases that match TRBD1. CDR3 length: 15 residues. In germline, CDR1 is MDHEN, CDR2 SYDVKM. V lost 6 bases to trimming and J lost 6 bases; unmatched junction nucleotides: 9. CDR3 loop: CASRVGTGIINEQFF. The CDR3 nucleotides are TGTGCCAGCAGAGTCGGGACAGGGATTATCAATGAGCAGTTCTTC.

This clonotype was observed many times. The chain links TRBV12-3 or TRBV12-4 to TRBJ1-1; possible D gene TRBD1, 6 bases. V lost 7 bases and J lost 4, with 16 bases in between. This CDR3 is built from 14 residues. The CDR3 here is CASNPGGRGTEAFF. The CDR3 DNA reads as TGTGCCAGCAACCCTGGGGGGCGGGGCACTGAAGCTTTCTTT.

This clonotype was counted a few times. V and J are TRBV6-1 and TRBJ2-7; 7 bases are a match to TRBD1. The ends lost 7 bases at V and 3 bases at J; junction bases unmatched: 9. This CDR3 comprises 14 residues. In germline, CDR1 is MNHNS, CDR2 SASEGT. The CDR3: CASKHRTGNYEQYF. For the CDR3, the DNA is TGTGCCAGCAAGCACCGGACAGGCAACTACGAGCAGTACTTC.

This clonotype was counted ten times or more. The rearrangement links TRBV9 to TRBJ2-5; D may be TRBD1 or TRBD2 (5 bases each). Germline V CDR1 and CDR2: SGDLS, YYNGEE. Trimming removed 2 bases at V and 5 bases at J, with 13 bases between. The CDR3 loop spans 14 amino acids. CDR3 coding DNA: TGTGCCAGCAGCGTCGGGACCCTCGGCGAGACCCAGTACTTC. Amino acids: CASSVGTLGETQYF.

This clonotype was found a few times. This CDR3 reads CATSRDLLGVATEAFF. DNA of the CDR3: TGTGCCACCAGCAGAGATCTCTTGGGGGTCGCCACTGAAGCTTTCTTT. V is TRBV15 and J is TRBJ1-1, with D perhaps TRBD1 (5 bases). There are 16 residues in the CDR3. CDR1 and CDR2 from the germline V gene are LNHNV and YYDKDF (reference sequence). V was clipped by 0 bases and J by 4 bases, with 15 bases between them. Drawing the rest from reference TRBV15 and TRBJ1-1, the complete variable domain is DAMVIQNPRYQVTQFGKPVTLSCSQTLNHNVMYWYQQKSSQAPKLLFHYYDKDFNNEADTPDNFQSRRPNTSFCFLDIRSPGLGDTAMYLCATSRDLLGVATEAFFGQGTRLTVV.

This clonotype was counted a few times. The chain couples TRBV6-5 to TRBJ1-1, with 10 positions matching TRBD1. CDR1 MNHEY and CDR2 SVGAGI come from the germline V gene. The V segment lost 4 bases and the J segment 5 bases; nucleotides outside the gene matches: 7. This CDR3 comprises 15 residues. The CDR3 here is CASSSWTGGATEAFF. CDR3 coding DNA: TGTGCCAGCAGTTCTTGGACAGGGGGTGCGACTGAAGCTTTCTTT.

This chain links TRBV7-2 with TRBJ2-3; 7 bases match TRBD2. Germline lookup yields CDR1 SGHTA and CDR2 FQGNSA. This CDR3 contains 14 residues. After removal of 11 bases from V and 3 bases from J, the junction contained 11 bases not matched to a gene. CDR3 loop: CAGSWGGGTDTQYF. CDR3 DNA sequence: TGTGCCGGCTCGTGGGGGGGAGGAACAGATACGCAGTATTTT. The full variable domain, with the rest looked up from reference TRBV7-2 and TRBJ2-3, is GAGVSQSPSNKVTEKGKDVELRCDPISGHTALYWYRQSLGQGLEFLIYFQGNSAPDKSGLPSDRFSAERTGGSVSTLTIQRTQQEDSAVYLCAGSWGGGTDTQYFGPGTRLTVL.

This clonotype was seen more than once but under ten times. The genes are TRBV12-3 or TRBV12-4 and TRBJ1-2; D may be TRBD1 (5 bases). The CDR3 extends over 14 amino acids. Trimming removed 5 bases from V and 6 bases from J, with 16 bases in between. CDR3 nucleotides: TGTGCCAGCAGTCTAGGGGAGGGGAAGGATGGCTACACCTTC. Translation gives CASSLGEGKDGYTF.

This clonotype was seen repeatedly, ten times or more. V is TRBV18 and J is TRBJ2-5, with 7 bases aligning to TRBD2. The V gene's germline CDR1 is KGHSH and CDR2 LQKENI. The CDR3 extends over 13 amino acids. The J segment lost 5 bases and the V segment lost 3 bases, leaving 3 bases of the junction unmatched. CDR3 bases: TGTGCCAGCTCACCGGGAGGGTCTGAGACCCAGTACTTC. As protein: CASSPGGSETQYF.

V usage is TRBV20-1 and J usage is TRBJ2-7, with a tentative D call TRBD2 (6 bases). Deletions cut 6 bases from V and 0 bases from J, with 12 bases between. The CDR3 is made up of 13 amino acids. The germline V gene encodes CDR1 DFQATT and CDR2 SNEGSKA (reference sequence). CDR3 amino acids: CSATPTSSYEQYF. CDR3 coding DNA: TGCAGTGCCACTCCGACTAGCTCCTACGAGCAGTACTTC.

This clonotype was counted between two and nine times. V gene TRBV7-8 combines with J gene TRBJ2-7; 8 bases agree with TRBD2. The CDR3 is 15 amino acids. Looked up from germline, CDR1 is SGHVS and CDR2 is FQNEAQ. V was clipped by 5 bases and J by 1 base; unmatched bases: 7. CDR3 loop: CASSGPSGRSYEQYF. The CDR3 DNA sequence: TGTGCCAGCAGCGGACCTAGCGGGCGATCCTACGAGCAGTACTTC.

The V and J genes are TRBV5-1 and TRBJ2-1, with 9 bases fitting TRBD2. The germline gives CDR1 SGHRS, CDR2 YFSETQ. The CDR3 loop spans 18 amino acids. The junction had 9 bases not matched to a gene; V was cut back by 0 bases and J by 2 bases. The CDR3 DNA is TGCGCCAGCAGCTTGGCCTGGCGGGAGGGCCTGGCCTACAATGAGCAGTTCTTC. It yields the protein CASSLAWREGLAYNEQFF.

This rearrangement joins TRBV25-1 to TRBJ2-5; the match to TRBD2 covers 9 bases. Germline assignment: CDR1 MGHDK and CDR2 SYGVNS. The V gene end was trimmed by 6 bases and the J gene end by 1 base; junction bases not matched to a gene: 6. The CDR3 has 15 residues. CDR3 DNA sequence: TGTGCCAGCAGAAAGAATAGCGGGGGCCAAGAGACCCAGTACTTC. It is translated as CASRKNSGGQETQYF.

At least ten counts were recorded for this clonotype. This chain links TRBV15 with TRBJ2-1, with D uncertain. Germline CDR1 and CDR2: LNHNV and YYDKDF (reference sequence). V lost 8 bases and J lost 0, with 8 bases in between. CDR3 length: 13 amino acids. The CDR3 DNA is TGTGCCACCTGCGAGAGCTCCTACAATGAGCAGTTCTTC. Residues: CATCESSYNEQFF. Full variable domain (outside the CDR3, taken from reference TRBV15 and TRBJ2-1): DAMVIQNPRYQVTQFGKPVTLSCSQTLNHNVMYWYQQKSSQAPKLLFHYYDKDFNNEADTPDNFQSRRPNTSFCFLDIRSPGLGDTAMYLCATCESSYNEQFFGPGTRLTVL.

The gene calls are TRBV28 and TRBJ2-3, with 10 bases that match TRBD2. V lost 2 bases to trimming and J lost 8 bases; unmatched junction nucleotides: 10. The CDR3 totals 16 residues. Germline lookup yields CDR1 MDHEN and CDR2 SYDVKM. The CDR3 DNA reads as TGTGCCAGCAGTTTACCCCTAGCGGGAGCTTACTCTACGCAGTATTTT. Its translation is CASSLPLAGAYSTQYF.

A few counts support this clonotype. This chain uses TRBV7-9 with TRBJ2-1; D is uncertain. Trimming removed 1 base from V and 6 bases from J, with 13 bases in between. The length of the CDR3 is 15 residues. In germline, CDR1 is SEHNR, CDR2 FQNEAQ (reference sequence). The DNA for the CDR3 is TGTGCCAGCAGCTTAGGTTCCCTCTCCGGCAATGAGCAGTTCTTC. It codes for CASSLGSLSGNEQFF.

This clonotype was seen a few times. This chain joins TRBV20-1 and TRBJ2-7, with 7 bases fitting TRBD2. This CDR3 is built from 15 residues. From germline, CDR1 is DFQATT and CDR2 SNEGSKA (reference sequence). The V segment lost 0 bases and the J segment 1 base; nucleotides outside the gene matches: 6. CDR3 sequence: CSARDPREPSYEQYF. In DNA form, the CDR3 reads TGCAGTGCTAGAGACCCGCGGGAGCCTTCCTACGAGCAGTACTTC.

This clonotype was picked up many times. The rearrangement uses TRBV12-3 or TRBV12-4 and TRBJ1-1, with TRBD1 identical over 7 bases. V shed 7 bases and J 4 bases; nucleotides not matched to a gene: 6. This CDR3 comprises 13 residues. The DNA for the CDR3 is TGTGCCAGCATGCCACAGGGGACCACTGAAGCTTTCTTT. Protein: CASMPQGTTEAFF.